This passage covers 10 T cell receptor beta chains from one sample sequenced in a study of T cell repertoires in cytomegalovirus infection. TCRdb re-called the reads through MiXCR, storing one row per CDR3 protein. The sample has around 330,000 distinct CDR3 sequences, under 20% seen once. Specimen: PBMCs. These TCRs come from a human donor in good health (CMV status not recorded). Some clones in this sample may be carry-over from other donors' samples.

The chain has TRBV28 and TRBJ2-7; D is ambiguous. CDR1 is MDHEN, CDR2 SYDVKM, per germline. The germline V and J ends were trimmed by 3 bases and 3 bases, with 12 bases remaining between them. The length of the CDR3 is 14 residues. Here the CDR3 DNA reads TGTGCCAGCAGTTTTGTTGGCGAGTACTACGAGCAGTACTTC. Protein: CASSFVGEYYEQYF.

The sample holds a few counts of this clonotype. V usage is TRBV6-2 or TRBV6-3 and J usage is TRBJ1-1, with 12 bases that match TRBD1. With V trimmed by 6 bases and J by 6 bases, 8 bases remained unmatched. This CDR3 has 15 residues. The germline gives CDR1 MNHEY, CDR2 SVGEGT. The CDR3 reads CASRETGQGAPEAFF. In nucleotides, the CDR3 is TGTGCCAGCAGAGAGACGGGACAGGGGGCTCCTGAAGCTTTCTTT.

This clonotype was detected ten times or more. The gene calls are TRBV7-2 and TRBJ2-6; D gene uncertain. The CDR3 loop spans 15 amino acids. Germline assignment: CDR1 SGHTA and CDR2 FQGNSA. Deletions cut 0 bases from V and 0 bases from J, with 3 bases between. CDR3 coding DNA: TGTGCCAGCAGCTTAGCCGACTCTGGGGCCAACGTCCTGACTTTC. This encodes CASSLADSGANVLTF.

The chain links TRBV2 to TRBJ2-2; D is uncertain. This CDR3 contains 15 residues. V was pared by 8 bases and J by 2 bases, with 15 bases between. Germline V gives CDR1 SNHLY, CDR2 FYNNEI. CDR3 sequence reads: CASSPQGVNTGELFF. Written as DNA, the CDR3 is TGTGCCAGCTCCCCCCAAGGAGTTAACACCGGGGAGCTGTTTTTT.

Only a few counts were recorded for this clonotype. The genes are TRBV6-1 and TRBJ1-2; 7 positions match TRBD1. Germline V gives CDR1 MNHNS, CDR2 SASEGT. CDR3 size: 13 residues. The J segment lost 4 bases and the V segment lost 6 bases, leaving 5 bases of the junction unmatched. The DNA of the CDR3 is TGTGCCAGCAGGAGAGGGACAGTCTATGGCTACACCTTC. Translated: CASRRGTVYGYTF.

This clonotype was found a few times. The chain couples TRBV20-1 to TRBJ1-2; maybe TRBD1 (5 bases). Germline V lookup: CDR1 DFQATT, CDR2 SNEGSKA (reference sequence). CDR3 length: 12 residues. The CDR3 DNA is TGCTCTGCTTTGGACACCAGTCGTGGCTACACCTTC. Amino acids: CSALDTSRGYTF.

This clonotype was seen more than once but under ten times. This rearrangement joins TRBV18 to TRBJ2-3; D is ambiguous. The CDR3 contains 13 residues. Trimming left V 2 bases short and J 2 bases short, with 5 bases between. Looked up from germline, CDR1 is KGHSH and CDR2 is LQKENI. This CDR3 reads CASSPSITDTQYF. CDR3 coding DNA: TGTGCCAGCTCACCATCTATCACAGATACGCAGTATTTT.

This clonotype was counted between two and nine times. The chain combines TRBV4-2 with TRBJ1-6, with 7 positions matching TRBD1. There are 16 residues in the CDR3. The germline gives CDR1 LGHNA, CDR2 YNFKEQ. Trimming at V came to 0 bases and at J to 9 bases, leaving 8 bases not matched to a gene. The CDR3 protein is CASSQDQGVGISPLHF. For the CDR3, the DNA is TGTGCCAGCAGCCAAGATCAGGGGGTTGGGATTTCACCCCTCCACTTT.

This clonotype has ten or more counts. V and J are TRBV28 and TRBJ1-2, with 8 bases fitting TRBD1. Germline loops: CDR1 MDHEN, CDR2 SYDVKM. V was clipped by 5 bases and J by 4 bases; unmatched bases: 0. The CDR3 runs 12 residues. CDR3 in amino acids: CASSTGGYGYTF. As DNA, the CDR3 is TGTGCCAGCAGTACAGGGGGCTATGGCTACACCTTC.

This clonotype was recorded many times. The chain combines TRBV12-3 or TRBV12-4 with TRBJ2-7; perhaps TRBD2 as D (5 bases). V lost 3 bases and J 6 bases, leaving 15 bases between the germline ends. The CDR3 has 14 residues. This CDR3 is CASSFGLPTGEQYF. CDR3 in DNA: TGTGCCAGCAGTTTCGGACTTCCGACCGGCGAGCAGTACTTC.